Below are 6 T cell receptor beta chains sequenced from a single sample in a study of cytomegalovirus exposure and HLA in healthy donors. PCR used 60 Vbeta primers and 13 Jbeta primers. Clones were sequenced by immunoSEQ multiplex PCR, and TCRdb holds only the in-frame ones, with some missing. This table holds under 90,000 clones. Material: PBMCs. Receptors originate from a man in his fifties or sixties in good health and CMV-seropositive.

This sequence joins TRBV6-6 and TRBJ2-7, with 10 bases identical to TRBD1. The V and J ends lost 7 bases and 1 base, in that order; junction bases with no gene match: 7. Germline CDR1 reads MNHNY; CDR2 reads SVGAGI (reference sequence). This CDR3 spans 15 amino acids. CDR3 protein: CASTRDRGPSYEQYF. The CDR3 DNA is TGTGCCAGCACTAGAGACAGGGGGCCTTCCTACGAGCAGTACTTC.

The chain carries TRBV4-1 and TRBJ1-6, with 8 nucleotides matching TRBD1. The CDR3 totals 15 residues. V lost 2 bases to trimming and J lost 5 bases; unmatched junction nucleotides: 2. Per the germline V gene, CDR1 is MGHRA and CDR2 is YSYEKL. CDR3 sequence reads: CASSQTGGDNSPLHF. CDR3 DNA: TGCGCCAGCAGCCAAACAGGGGGTGATAATTCACCCCTCCACTTT.

CDR3 amino acids: CASSVGAPSYGYTF. CDR3 nucleotide sequence: TGTGCCAGCAGCGTAGGGGCCCCGAGCTATGGCTACACCTTC. The rearrangement links TRBV9 to TRBJ1-2; D unclear. The CDR3 sequence is 14 residues long. The V gene lost 0 bases and the J gene lost 4 bases, with 10 bases spanning the gap. Germline lookup yields CDR1 SGDLS and CDR2 YYNGEE.

The rearrangement links TRBV5-1 to TRBJ2-7, with unresolved D. Germline values: CDR1 SGHRS, CDR2 YFSETQ. There are 13 residues in the CDR3. V dropped 4 bases and J dropped 3 bases, with 11 bases sitting between them. This chain's CDR3 is CASSPKTDYEQYF. CDR3 bases: TGCGCCAGCAGCCCGAAGACTGACTACGAGCAGTACTTC. Supplemented by reference TRBV5-1 and TRBJ2-7, the full variable domain reads KAGVTQTPRYLIKTRGQQVTLSCSPISGHRSVSWYQQTPGQGLQFLFEYFSETQRNKGNFPGRFSGRQFSNSRSEMNVSTLELGDSALYLCASSPKTDYEQYFGPGTRLTVT.

The rearrangement links TRBV7-3 to TRBJ2-1, with D unclear. The V gene's germline CDR1 is SGHTA and CDR2 FQGTGA. This CDR3 contains 13 residues. Deletions cut 5 bases from V and 2 bases from J, with 7 bases between. CDR3 region: CASSPSPYNEQFF. CDR3 sequence (DNA): TGTGCCAGCAGCCCGAGCCCCTACAATGAGCAGTTCTTC.

The chain recombines TRBV5-1 with TRBJ2-3; a possible D gene is TRBD2 (5 bases). The CDR3 consists of 14 residues. The V end lost 3 bases, the J end lost 4 bases, and 12 bases lay between the germline ends. Germline V gives CDR1 SGHRS, CDR2 YFSETQ. The chain's CDR3 is CASSSLAISDTQYF. The CDR3, as DNA: TGCGCCAGCAGCTCCCTAGCTATTTCAGATACGCAGTATTTT.